One sample yielded the 2 T cell receptor beta chains listed below, sequenced in a study of T cells in Graves' hyperthyroidism and ophthalmopathy. It was RNA transcripts that yielded the amplified TCR beta CDR3 regions. In the first-round RT-PCR of the TCR CDR3, the HTBI primer set was used. TCRdb itself ran the multiplex PCR reads through MiXCR, one entry per CDR3 protein. Here the sample spans some 800,000 distinct CDR3 sequences, roughly 37% being singletons. The sample comprised blood. These receptors were collected from a man aged 18 to 29 with Graves' hyperthyroidism.

On this clonotype itself: Being one base from a much bigger clone, this may be a read error. The chain couples TRBV10-3 to TRBJ2-7, with 9 bases lining up with TRBD2. The CDR3 covers 15 residues. Germline V gene sequence: CDR1 ENHRY, CDR2 SYGVKD. Trimming removed 7 bases from V and 2 bases from J; junction bases left unmatched: 9. The CDR3 nucleotides read TGTGCCATCACCGACGGACTAGCGCTTCCCTACGAGCAGTACTTC. It yields the protein CAITDGLALPYEQYF.

The chain employs TRBV2 and TRBJ1-4, with a tentative D call TRBD1 (6 bases). The CDR3 runs 15 residues. In germline, CDR1 is SNHLY, CDR2 FYNNEI. Trimming took 8 bases from V and 6 from J, leaving 19 bases between them. CDR3 sequence (DNA): TGTGCCAGCGTTGAAGATGGGGGGCAGGATGAAAAACTGTTTTTT. Protein: CASVEDGGQDEKLFF.